Listed here are 29 T cell receptor beta chains from one sample, sequenced in a study of T cell clonotyping in hematopoietic cell transplantation. Time point denoted: recipient sample about 28 days before transplant, after cytoreduction. Data came from immunoSEQ multiplex PCR; TCRdb stores just in-frame clones and leaves some out. The profile covers some 13,000 clones, with around four fifths appearing a single time and 16% taken by the ten largest. Material: peripheral blood mononuclear cells, obtained before stem cell transplant. These receptors were taken from a man aged 55 to 69 with acute myeloid leukemia. Some clones in this sample may be carry-over from other donors' samples.

The chain couples TRBV5-1 to TRBJ2-4, with a weak D call TRBD1 (5 bases). This CDR3 contains 14 residues. Germline CDR1 is SGHRS and CDR2 is YFSETQ. V gave up 2 bases and J gave up 5 bases, with 11 bases separating them. The CDR3 DNA follows: TGCGCCAGCAGCTTCGCCAGGGAACAAAACATTCAGTACTTC. It encodes CASSFAREQNIQYF.

The gene calls are TRBV5-1 and TRBJ2-7; 7 nucleotides agree with TRBD1. The V gene end was trimmed by 4 bases and the J gene end by 1 base; junction bases not matched to a gene: 8. The CDR3 is 15 amino acids. In germline, CDR1 is SGHRS, CDR2 YFSETQ. The CDR3 DNA reads as TGCGCCAGCAGCGTCTCCGGGACAGCTTCCTACGAGCAGTACTTC. Its protein product is CASSVSGTASYEQYF.

The genes are TRBV7-6 and TRBJ2-1, with 8 nucleotides matching TRBD2. Unmatched junction bases numbered 6, after V lost 5 bases and J lost 0 bases. The CDR3 has 16 residues. Germline CDR1 SGHVS, CDR2 FNYEAQ. The CDR3, as DNA: TGTGCCAGCAGCAATAGCGGGGCCAGCTCCTACAATGAGCAGTTCTTC. It specifies CASSNSGASSYNEQFF.

This clone was observed a handful of times. V and J are TRBV2 and TRBJ1-1; D remains unclear. Germline V gene sequence: CDR1 SNHLY, CDR2 FYNNEI. This CDR3 has 13 residues. The V end was cut by 0 bases, the J end by 4 bases, with 6 bases between. The CDR3 here is CASSEAYSTEAFF. The DNA of the CDR3 is TGTGCCAGCAGTGAAGCGTATAGCACTGAAGCTTTCTTT.

The V and J genes are TRBV11-2 and TRBJ2-3; D not certain. The germline V gene has CDR1 SGHAT and CDR2 FQNNGV. The CDR3 has 13 amino acids. Trimming shortened V by 4 bases and J by 0 bases, and 5 bases separated the two germline ends. CDR3 protein: CASSSTSTDTQYF. CDR3 coding DNA: TGTGCCAGCAGCTCAACTAGCACAGATACGCAGTATTTT.

This clone turned up a few times. The chain has TRBV15 and TRBJ2-3; D is perhaps TRBD2 (6 bases). This CDR3 has 17 amino acids. Per the germline V gene, CDR1 is LNHNV and CDR2 is YYDKDF (reference sequence). Between the trimmed V and J ends, which lost 0 bases and 2 bases, there was a span of 15 bases. CDR3 nucleotide sequence: TGTGCCACCAGCAGAGATCGGAGGGAAACTACCACAGATACGCAGTATTTT. It encodes CATSRDRRETTTDTQYF.

The J gene is TRBJ1-4, the V gene TRBV9; D perhaps matches TRBD1 (5 bases). This CDR3 is 14 amino acids long. The germline V gene has CDR1 SGDLS and CDR2 YYNGEE. The germline V and J ends were trimmed by 2 bases and 5 bases, with 10 bases remaining between them. The CDR3 reads CASSVDRGNEKLFF. DNA of the CDR3: TGTGCCAGCAGCGTCGACAGAGGGAATGAAAAACTGTTTTTT.

The V call is TRBV6-6, the J call TRBJ1-2; D perhaps matches TRBD1 (6 bases). CDR3 length: 15 amino acids. Germline V gives CDR1 MNHNY, CDR2 SVGAGI (reference sequence). Trimming took off 6 bases at V and 3 bases at J, with 17 bases between the two ends. Written as DNA, the CDR3 is TGTGCCAGCAGCCCGTCGGGGGCGCTTGACTATGGCTACACCTTC. Translating it yields CASSPSGALDYGYTF.

V and J are TRBV5-4 and TRBJ2-3, with TRBD2 as a possible D gene (5 bases). V lost 2 bases and J 0 bases, leaving 10 bases between the germline ends. The CDR3 runs 15 residues. Germline V gives CDR1 SGHNT, CDR2 YYREEE (reference sequence). This chain's CDR3 is CASSLGAVSTDTQYF. CDR3 nucleotide sequence: TGTGCCAGCAGCTTAGGAGCGGTTAGCACAGATACGCAGTATTTT.

The rearrangement joins TRBV4-2 to TRBJ2-2, with a possible D match to TRBD1 (6 bases). This CDR3 contains 15 residues. Trimming shortened V by 4 bases and J by 6 bases, and 15 bases separated the two germline ends. Germline V gene sequence: CDR1 LGHNA, CDR2 YNFKEQ. For the CDR3, the DNA is TGTGCCAGCAGCCCACGTTTGGGGGCCCCCGGGGAGCTGTTTTTT. Translated, it gives CASSPRLGAPGELFF.

This sequence joins TRBV2 and TRBJ2-7; no reliable D call. The V end lost 3 bases, the J end lost 2 bases, and 11 bases lay between the germline ends. CDR1 and CDR2 (germline): SNHLY, FYNNEI. CDR3 length: 14 residues. Here the CDR3 reads CASSDTRFTYEQYF. CDR3 bases: TGTGCCAGCAGTGATACCCGCTTCACCTACGAGCAGTACTTC.

This chain uses TRBV7-2 with TRBJ2-7; 9 nucleotides line up with TRBD1. This CDR3 spans 14 amino acids. Germline-derived CDR1 and CDR2 are SGHTA and FQGNSA. Losses at the gene ends were 5 bases for V and 4 bases for J; bases not matched to a gene: 6. The CDR3 nucleotides read TGTGCCAGCAGCAAGGACAGGGGAAAGTACGAGCAGTACTTC. Translating it yields CASSKDRGKYEQYF.

The V and J genes are TRBV9 and TRBJ1-2; the match to TRBD1 covers 8 bases. The germline CDR1 and CDR2 sequences are SGDLS and YYNGEE. V shed 0 bases and J 7 bases; nucleotides not matched to a gene: 5. The CDR3 has 14 amino acids. CDR3 DNA sequence: TGTGCCAGCAGCGTAGATCAGGGGGCGCTTGGCTACACCTTC. Residues: CASSVDQGALGYTF.

J is TRBJ2-2 and V is TRBV15; TRBD1 might be the D (6 bases). V lost 5 bases to trimming and J lost 4 bases, with 14 bases between them. The CDR3 has 15 amino acids. From germline, CDR1 is LNHNV and CDR2 YYDKDF (reference sequence). The CDR3 sequence: CATSFGQTLTGELFF. CDR3 nucleotides: TGTGCCACCAGCTTCGGACAGACACTCACCGGGGAGCTGTTTTTT.

This rearrangement joins TRBV19 to TRBJ2-1; D is unclear. In germline, CDR1 is LNHDA, CDR2 SQIVND (reference sequence). This CDR3 comprises 14 residues. V lost 7 bases, J lost 3 bases, and 13 bases lay in between. This CDR3 reads CASKLMPFYNEQFF. The CDR3 DNA is TGTGCCAGTAAATTGATGCCGTTCTACAATGAGCAGTTCTTC. The whole variable domain, filled in from reference TRBV19 and TRBJ2-1, reads DGGITQSPKYLFRKEGQNVTLSCEQNLNHDAMYWYRQDPGQGLRLIYYSQIVNDFQKGDIAEGYSVSREKKESFPLTVTSAQKNPTAFYLCASKLMPFYNEQFFGPGTRLTVL.

In its sample, this clone was seen once. The V call is TRBV9, the J call TRBJ2-3; a weak D match, TRBD2 (6 bases). This CDR3 contains 16 residues. Trimming removed 0 bases from V and 4 bases from J, with 15 bases in between. CDR1 SGDLS and CDR2 YYNGEE come from the germline V gene. This chain's CDR3 is CASSVAPAGTADTQYF. The CDR3 DNA reads as TGTGCCAGCAGCGTAGCCCCGGCGGGGACGGCAGATACGCAGTATTTT.

This clone showed up just once. The chain is built from TRBV5-1 and TRBJ2-7; TRBD1 matches at 7 bases. This CDR3 has 13 residues. CDR1 is SGHRS and CDR2 is YFSETQ in the germline V gene. V lost 4 bases and J lost 6; bases outside the gene matches: 7. The DNA for the CDR3 is TGCGCCAGCAGCCGACAGGGAGTGACCGAGCAGTACTTC. It codes for CASSRQGVTEQYF.

The chain joins TRBV30 to TRBJ1-3; 10 nucleotides match TRBD1. Trimming removed 3 bases from V and 0 bases from J; junction bases left unmatched: 2. This CDR3 is 15 amino acids long. CDR1 GTSNPN and CDR2 SVGIG come from the germline V gene (reference sequence). The CDR3 DNA follows: TGTGCCTGGAGGAGGGACAGGGGCTCTGGAAACACCATATATTTT. Protein sequence: CAWRRDRGSGNTIYF.

This clone has a handful of counts. The rearrangement joins TRBV30 to TRBJ2-5; TRBD2 matches 7 bases. CDR1 and CDR2 from the germline V gene are GTSNPN and SVGIG (reference sequence). The CDR3 runs 15 residues. With 7 bases clipped from V and 3 bases from J, the junction kept 14 bases outside the gene matches. The CDR3 DNA follows: TGTGCCTCTGCTGAGGCGGGAGATGTCGAAGAGACCCAGTACTTC. Translating it yields CASAEAGDVEETQYF.

This chain connects TRBV10-3 to TRBJ1-2; D is possibly TRBD1 (5 bases). Germline CDR1 reads ENHRY; CDR2 reads SYGVKD. V lost 0 bases, J lost 2 bases, and 10 bases lay in between. The CDR3 covers 15 residues. CDR3 residues: CAISESLGTNYGYTF. The CDR3 DNA reads TGTGCCATCAGTGAGTCTTTAGGGACCAACTATGGCTACACCTTC.

This chain uses TRBV30 with TRBJ2-7, with TRBD2 identical over 11 bases. The J segment lost 6 bases and the V segment lost 2 bases, leaving 18 bases of the junction unmatched. CDR1 is GTSNPN, CDR2 SVGIG, per germline (reference sequence). CDR3 length: 18 residues. The CDR3 nucleotides read TGTGCCTGGAGTCCCACTAGCGGGAGTTTCGAGCTTCTACCCGAGCAGTACTTC. Protein sequence: CAWSPTSGSFELLPEQYF.

This CDR3 reads CASSEAGDRGADTQYF. As DNA, the CDR3 is TGTGCCAGCAGTGAAGCGGGGGACAGGGGGGCAGATACGCAGTATTTT. V and J are TRBV2 and TRBJ2-3; 11 bases are a match to TRBD1. The CDR3 sequence is 16 residues long. The ends lost 0 bases at V and 4 bases at J; junction bases unmatched: 3. Germline CDR1 SNHLY, CDR2 FYNNEI.

The V and J genes are TRBV9 and TRBJ2-7; D call uncertain. V was shortened by 3 bases and J by 6 bases, with 10 bases between the two germline ends. Looked up from germline, CDR1 is SGDLS and CDR2 is YYNGEE. CDR3 length equals 12 residues. The CDR3 region has the DNA TGTGCCAGCAGCGCCGCCTCCGGCGAGCAGTACTTC. Translated: CASSAASGEQYF.

This clone was recorded once. Additional DNA sequences in this sample encode the identical CDR3. The J gene is TRBJ1-2, the V gene TRBV5-1, with 8 bases matching TRBD1. The ends lost 0 bases at V and 2 bases at J; junction bases unmatched: 3. CDR1 SGHRS and CDR2 YFSETQ come from the germline V gene. The length of the CDR3 is 15 residues. The CDR3 DNA reads as TGCGCCAGCAGCTTGGCAGGGACAGGAAACTATGGCTACACCTTC. Protein product: CASSLAGTGNYGYTF.

In this sample, this clone turned up once. The chain joins TRBV6-1 to TRBJ1-5, with D hard to call. Germline V gene lookup returns CDR1 MNHNS and CDR2 SASEGT. V was pared by 7 bases and J by 0 bases, with 7 bases between. CDR3 length: 13 residues. CDR3 amino acids: CASNPYSNQPQHF. The DNA of the CDR3 is TGTGCCAGCAACCCCTATAGCAATCAGCCCCAGCATTTT.

The CDR3 DNA sequence: TGTGCCAGTAGTCACCGGTCGAAATCACAAAGTCGGGCCAACGTCCTGACTTTC. It encodes CASSHRSKSQSRANVLTF. The chain is built from TRBV19 and TRBJ2-6; D gene uncertain. The CDR3 consists of 18 residues. Trimming cost V 5 bases and J 5 bases, with 22 bases left between them. Germline assignment: CDR1 LNHDA and CDR2 SQIVND (reference sequence).

This chain uses TRBV2 with TRBJ2-1; D unresolved. CDR3 size: 12 residues. The germline gives CDR1 SNHLY, CDR2 FYNNEI. V lost 3 bases to trimming and J lost 7 bases, with 7 bases between them. The CDR3 loop reads CASSDSVNEQFF. DNA for the CDR3: TGTGCCAGCAGTGATAGTGTGAATGAGCAGTTCTTC.

CDR3 sequence: CASSLAGRGGLGETQYF. CDR3 bases: TGCGCCAGCAGCTTGGCCGGGCGGGGGGGCCTCGGAGAGACCCAGTACTTC. The gene calls are TRBV5-1 and TRBJ2-5; the match to TRBD2 covers 9 bases. Germline trimming cut 0 bases from V and 4 bases from J; bases unmatched to any gene: 10. The length of the CDR3 is 17 residues. Germline lookup yields CDR1 SGHRS and CDR2 YFSETQ.

The rearrangement joins TRBV4-3 to TRBJ2-7; maybe TRBD1 (5 bases). Germline CDR1 reads LGHNA; CDR2 reads YSLEER. V was clipped by 1 base and J by 0 bases, with 10 bases between them. The CDR3 covers 15 residues. CDR3 bases: TGCGCCAGCAGCCAAGGTTGGGGCCACTCCTACGAGCAGTACTTC. It codes for CASSQGWGHSYEQYF.